Shown below are 10 T cell receptor beta chains from a single sample sequenced in a study of STAT5B mutations in CD4+ large granular lymphocyte leukemia. Sequencing was performed with immunoSEQ multiplex PCR; in TCRdb, only in-frame clones are kept and a portion is missing. Here the sample spans fewer than 45,000 clones, about 86% being singletons. What was sequenced was CD4+ T cells from blood buffy coats. The source of these receptors is a human donor in good health.

V usage is TRBV27 and J usage is TRBJ2-5; TRBD2 agrees at 9 bases. The CDR3 sequence is 14 residues long. After removal of 5 bases from V and 4 bases from J, the junction contained 5 bases not matched to a gene. From germline, CDR1 is MNHEY and CDR2 SMNVEV (reference sequence). Written as DNA, the CDR3 is TGTGCCAGCAGTAGGCTAGCGGGAAGAGAGACCCAGTACTTC. This encodes CASSRLAGRETQYF.

The J gene is TRBJ2-3, the V gene TRBV4-1; no definite D call. V was pared by 4 bases and J by 4 bases, with 15 bases between. Germline V gene sequence: CDR1 MGHRA, CDR2 YSYEKL. The length of the CDR3 is 15 residues. CDR3 sequence (DNA): TGCGCCAGCAGCCTAAACACAGTATTCTCAGATACGCAGTATTTT. It is translated as CASSLNTVFSDTQYF.

CDR3 amino acids: CSVEDRLAVSTDTQYF. The DNA of the CDR3 is TGCAGCGTTGAAGACAGGCTAGCGGTGAGCACAGATACGCAGTATTTT. This chain uses TRBV29-1 with TRBJ2-3, with 7 bases that match TRBD2. J lost 0 bases, V lost 0 bases, and 6 bases had no gene match. Germline assignment: CDR1 SQVTM and CDR2 ANQGSEA. The CDR3 runs to 16 residues.

In its sample, this clone was seen a few times. This rearrangement joins TRBV28 to TRBJ2-2; maybe TRBD1 (5 bases). V lost 6 bases, J lost 6 bases, and 14 bases lay in between. Germline CDR1 is MDHEN and CDR2 is SYDVKM. This CDR3 has 14 amino acids. The CDR3, as DNA: TGTGCCAGCAGCTTCCCCAGGGTTGCCGGGGAGCTGTTTTTT. Its translation is CASSFPRVAGELFF.

V usage is TRBV29-1 and J usage is TRBJ1-1; D is perhaps TRBD1 (6 bases). Germline CDR1 and CDR2: SQVTM and ANQGSEA. V lost 3 bases to trimming and J lost 4 bases, with 9 bases between them. The CDR3 has 12 residues. The CDR3 spells CSVDSRGTEAFF. The CDR3 DNA reads TGCAGCGTTGATAGCAGGGGCACTGAAGCTTTCTTT.

The V call is TRBV28, the J call TRBJ1-2; no reliable D call. The V and J ends lost 1 base and 1 base respectively, with 4 bases between them. This CDR3 comprises 13 residues. In germline, CDR1 is MDHEN, CDR2 SYDVKM. The CDR3, as DNA: TGTGCCAGCAGTTTATCAGATAACTATGGCTACACCTTC. Amino acid sequence: CASSLSDNYGYTF.

The rearrangement joins TRBV6-4 to TRBJ1-1; D unresolved. Germline V CDR1 and CDR2: MRHNA, SNTAGT. Trimming took off 2 bases at V and 3 bases at J, with 10 bases between the two ends. The CDR3 is 14 amino acids. This chain's CDR3 is CASSDQGSDTEAFF. CDR3 DNA: TGTGCCAGCAGTGACCAAGGATCTGACACTGAAGCTTTCTTT.

V is TRBV27 and J is TRBJ2-1, with 9 positions matching TRBD1. The germline V gene has CDR1 MNHEY and CDR2 SMNVEV (reference sequence). The J segment lost 0 bases and the V segment lost 6 bases, leaving 0 bases of the junction unmatched. The CDR3 spans 14 residues. The chain's CDR3 is CASRTGGSYNEQFF. The DNA of the CDR3 is TGTGCCAGCAGGACAGGGGGCTCCTACAATGAGCAGTTCTTC.

The chain has TRBV5-1 and TRBJ1-1; tentatively, D is TRBD1 (6 bases). Trimming removed 2 bases at V and 2 bases at J, with 16 bases between. In germline, CDR1 is SGHRS, CDR2 YFSETQ. The CDR3 length is 16 residues. The CDR3 loop is CASSFTTGQLNTEAFF. The CDR3 DNA reads TGCGCCAGCAGCTTTACTACGGGACAACTAAACACTGAAGCTTTCTTT.

The chain employs TRBV4-3 and TRBJ1-6; D may be TRBD1 (6 bases). V lost 5 bases and J lost 5, with 16 bases in between. The CDR3 covers 16 residues. From germline, CDR1 is LGHNA and CDR2 YSLEER. The CDR3 nucleotides read TGCGCCAGCAGCGCCGGGAGGGGGAAACATAATTCACCCCTCCACTTT. The encoded protein is CASSAGRGKHNSPLHF.